This T cell receptor (beta chain) was sequenced during a study of identical twins. TCRdb reprocessed the 5' RACE reads with MiXCR, giving one entry per CDR3 protein. The sample holds 500,000 to 600,000 distinct CDR3 sequences; less than 25% are singletons and the top ten take about 0.91%. The CDR3 is made up of 17 amino acids. Germline CDR1 reads LGHNA; CDR2 reads YSLEER. Losses at the gene ends were 0 bases for V and 6 bases for J; bases not matched to a gene: 9. The same data also went into a second study, on T cells expressing NK-cell markers.

This chain joins TRBV4-3 and TRBJ2-3, with 10 bases that match TRBD2. This TCR came from a woman between 18 and 30 years old in good health. Input material: CD4+ T cells sorted from blood. The CDR3 nucleotides are TGCGCCAGCAGCCAAGACTTAGAGCGGGAGGGCCGGGATACGCAGTATTTT. It codes for CASSQDLEREGRDTQYF.